Each of the 5 T cell receptor beta chains below was sequenced from the same sample in a study of T-cell memory formation after mild COVID-19. TCRdb itself ran the 5' RACE reads through MiXCR, one entry per CDR3 protein. The profile shows under 300,000 distinct CDR3 sequences, around 10% of them singletons. Sequenced sample: PBMCs or a T cell subset sorted from them (not recorded which). These receptors originate from a man aged 18 to 30 who had mild COVID-19 (a few samples of this study predate the infection). Cell type and time point are not known.

This clonotype was observed a few times. The CDR3 protein is CASSLETLHREQFF. The CDR3 nucleotides read TGTGCCAGCAGCTTAGAGACTCTCCATCGGGAGCAGTTCTTC. V gene TRBV11-2 combines with J gene TRBJ2-1; D is undetermined. Trimming removed 0 bases from V and 10 bases from J, with 13 bases in between. The CDR3 consists of 14 residues. Germline lookup yields CDR1 SGHAT and CDR2 FQNNGV.

This clonotype was seen a few times. The V and J genes are TRBV20-1 and TRBJ2-5; the D is unclear. Trimming removed 6 bases at V and 2 bases at J, with 10 bases between. Germline V gene lookup returns CDR1 DFQATT and CDR2 SNEGSKA (reference sequence). This CDR3 is built from 12 residues. The DNA of the CDR3 is TGCAGTGCCGAGACCCTGCAAGAGACCCAGTACTTC. Its protein is CSAETLQETQYF.

This clonotype has ten or more counts. J is TRBJ1-3 and V is TRBV7-2; D unclear. V lost 1 base, J lost 6 bases, and 4 bases lay in between. The CDR3 has 12 amino acids. Germline lookup yields CDR1 SGHTA and CDR2 FQGNSA. The CDR3 protein is CASSLGPNTIYF. In DNA form, the CDR3 reads TGTGCCAGCAGCTTAGGCCCAAACACCATATATTTT. Filled out from reference TRBV7-2 and TRBJ1-3, the complete variable domain reads GAGVSQSPSNKVTEKGKDVELRCDPISGHTALYWYRQSLGQGLEFLIYFQGNSAPDKSGLPSDRFSAERTGGSVSTLTIQRTQQEDSAVYLCASSLGPNTIYFGEGSWLTVV.

CDR3 DNA sequence: TGCGCCAGCAGCCCGTACCACCCAGGGACCGGGAGGGGCTCTGGGGCCAACGTCCTGACTTTC. This encodes CASSPYHPGTGRGSGANVLTF. The rearrangement uses TRBV5-1 and TRBJ2-6, with TRBD2 matching 8 bases. V was clipped by 4 bases and J by 0 bases; unmatched bases: 18. Looked up from germline, CDR1 is SGHRS and CDR2 is YFSETQ. This CDR3 contains 21 residues. Full variable domain (rest looked up from reference TRBV5-1 and TRBJ2-6): KAGVTQTPRYLIKTRGQQVTLSCSPISGHRSVSWYQQTPGQGLQFLFEYFSETQRNKGNFPGRFSGRQFSNSRSEMNVSTLELGDSALYLCASSPYHPGTGRGSGANVLTFGAGSRLTVL.

The chain couples TRBV12-3 or TRBV12-4 to TRBJ2-6; 7 bases align to TRBD1. The V segment lost 5 bases and the J segment 4 bases; nucleotides outside the gene matches: 14. The CDR3 totals 18 residues. Written as DNA, the CDR3 is TGTGCCAGCAGTGATTTACAGGGGCCCCCGGGAGGGGCCAACGTCCTGACTTTC. Protein sequence: CASSDLQGPPGGANVLTF.